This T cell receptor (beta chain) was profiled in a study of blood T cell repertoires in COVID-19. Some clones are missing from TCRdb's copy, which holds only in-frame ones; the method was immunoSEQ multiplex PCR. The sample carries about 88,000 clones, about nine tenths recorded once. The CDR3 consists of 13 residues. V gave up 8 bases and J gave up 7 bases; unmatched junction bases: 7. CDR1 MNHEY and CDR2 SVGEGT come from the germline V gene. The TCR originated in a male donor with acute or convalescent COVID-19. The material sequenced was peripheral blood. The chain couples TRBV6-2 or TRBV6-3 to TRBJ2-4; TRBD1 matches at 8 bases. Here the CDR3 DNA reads TGTGCCAGCCGCCAGGGGGCGCGTAACATTCAGTACTTC. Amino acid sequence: CASRQGARNIQYF.